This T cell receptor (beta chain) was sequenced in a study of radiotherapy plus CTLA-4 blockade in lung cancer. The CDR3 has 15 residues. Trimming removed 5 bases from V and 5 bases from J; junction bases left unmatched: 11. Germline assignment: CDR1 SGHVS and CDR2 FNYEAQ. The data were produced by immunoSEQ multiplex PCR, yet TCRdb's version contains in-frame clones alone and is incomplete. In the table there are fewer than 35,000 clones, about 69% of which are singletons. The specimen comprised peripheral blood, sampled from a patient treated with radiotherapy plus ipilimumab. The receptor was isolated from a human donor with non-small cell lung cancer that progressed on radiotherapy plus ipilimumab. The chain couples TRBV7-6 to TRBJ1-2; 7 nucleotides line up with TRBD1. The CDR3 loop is CASSPQGTAAYGYTF. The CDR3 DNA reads TGTGCCAGCAGCCCCCAGGGGACAGCAGCGTATGGCTACACCTTC.